This T cell receptor beta chain was found in a study of tumor-infiltrating lymphocytes in localized non-small cell lung cancer. V gave up 3 bases and J gave up 0 bases; unmatched junction bases: 5. Germline assignment: CDR1 SEHNR and CDR2 FQNEAQ (reference sequence). The CDR3 runs 16 residues. Clones were read by immunoSEQ multiplex PCR, and TCRdb kept only the in-frame ones, dropping some. The table lists about 14,000 clones, around 68% of them singletons. This chain joins TRBV7-9 and TRBJ1-2, with 9 bases identical to TRBD1. This clonotype was obtained from a human donor with non-small cell lung cancer. Sequencing input: lung tumor tissue. The DNA for the CDR3 is TGTGCCAGCAGCTTGGGGGACAGGGTAGCTAACTATGGCTACACCTTC. This translates into CASSLGDRVANYGYTF.